Below, 10 T cell receptor beta chains from the same sample are listed, as sequenced in a study of blood T cell repertoires in COVID-19. Using immunoSEQ multiplex PCR, the repertoire was profiled, and TCRdb retains in-frame clones only, with some absent. Of approximately 200,000 clones listed, 88% are singletons. Sequencing was carried out using peripheral blood. These receptors were taken from a man between 65 and 85 years old with acute or convalescent COVID-19.

The chain carries TRBV4-2 and TRBJ2-3; 7 bases match TRBD2. J was trimmed by 5 bases and V by 4 bases; bases with no gene match: 15. The germline CDR1 and CDR2 sequences are LGHNA and YNFKEQ. The CDR3 contains 17 residues. This CDR3 is CASSRQASGTGGDTQYF. As DNA, the CDR3 is TGTGCCAGCAGCCGCCAGGCTAGCGGTACCGGAGGAGATACGCAGTATTTT.

This chain links TRBV7-3 with TRBJ1-2; D unresolved. The V end was cut by 2 bases, the J end by 3 bases, with 10 bases between. CDR3 length: 14 amino acids. CDR1 and CDR2 from the germline V gene are SGHTA and FQGTGA. CDR3 sequence reads: CASSLSPGDYGYTF. For the CDR3, the DNA is TGTGCCAGCAGCTTATCTCCAGGCGACTATGGCTACACCTTC.

The V gene is TRBV9, the J gene TRBJ2-1; TRBD2 is a possible D gene (6 bases). Germline lookup yields CDR1 SGDLS and CDR2 YYNGEE. The V end was cut by 4 bases, the J end by 3 bases, with 17 bases between. The CDR3 loop spans 16 amino acids. The CDR3 coding sequence is TGTGCCAGCAGCCCCTATAGCGGAAATCTCTACAATGAGCAGTTCTTC. Its translation: CASSPYSGNLYNEQFF.

This sequence joins TRBV18 and TRBJ1-5, with 7 nucleotides matching TRBD1. Germline CDR1 is KGHSH and CDR2 is LQKENI. The CDR3 is 14 amino acids. V lost 3 bases, J lost 5 bases, and 4 bases stayed unmatched. The CDR3 DNA is TGTGCCAGCTCACCTGGGACAGCGGATCAGCCCCAGCATTTT. Translated, it gives CASSPGTADQPQHF. The full variable domain, in which reference TRBV18 and TRBJ1-5 provide the parts outside the CDR3, is NAGVMQNPRHLVRRRGQEARLRCSPMKGHSHVYWYRQLPEEGLKFMVYLQKENIIDESGMPKERFSAEFPKEGPSILRIQQVVRGDSAAYFCASSPGTADQPQHFGDGTRLSIL.

For the CDR3, the DNA is TGTGCCAGCTTTCCCTTAGCGGGACAAGACAATGAGCAGTTCTTC. It specifies CASFPLAGQDNEQFF. J is TRBJ2-1 and V is TRBV18; 8 bases are a match to TRBD2. Germline V gene sequence: CDR1 KGHSH, CDR2 LQKENI. The V gene end was trimmed by 7 bases and the J gene end by 5 bases; junction bases not matched to a gene: 10. The CDR3 is made up of 15 amino acids.

The rearrangement links TRBV29-1 to TRBJ2-5, with a tentative D call TRBD2 (5 bases). V was shortened by 4 bases and J by 2 bases, with 14 bases between the two germline ends. This CDR3 comprises 14 residues. Germline values: CDR1 SQVTM, CDR2 ANQGSEA. The CDR3 DNA is TGCAGCGTTGTCGGCGGGCCGGTACAAGAGACCCAGTACTTC. Encoded protein: CSVVGGPVQETQYF.

This chain links TRBV7-9 with TRBJ2-3; TRBD1 agrees at 7 bases. CDR1 is SEHNR and CDR2 is FQNEAQ in the germline V gene (reference sequence). The CDR3 has 18 residues. The trim removed 1 base at V and 2 bases at J, leaving 12 bases unmatched. The CDR3 loop reads CASSLDRLRQGFTDTQYF. CDR3 in DNA: TGTGCCAGCAGCTTAGATCGGTTGAGACAGGGATTCACAGATACGCAGTATTTT.

The chain recombines TRBV5-1 with TRBJ2-7, with 7 positions matching TRBD2. This CDR3 is 15 amino acids long. Germline-derived CDR1 and CDR2 are SGHRS and YFSETQ. The ends lost 0 bases at V and 2 bases at J; junction bases unmatched: 5. The CDR3 DNA reads as TGCGCCAGCAGCTTGGCCGGACTAGGGACCTACGAGCAGTACTTC. It encodes CASSLAGLGTYEQYF.

The rearrangement links TRBV28 to TRBJ1-2; 7 positions match TRBD1. V trimming: 6 bases; J trimming: 7 bases; junction bases outside the gene matches: 8. Germline CDR1 and CDR2: MDHEN and SYDVKM. The CDR3 covers 13 residues. The CDR3 region is CASRSDRVTGYTF. The CDR3 nucleotides are TGTGCCAGCAGGTCTGACAGGGTGACTGGCTACACCTTC.

CDR3 amino acids: CASSPGGWTGELFF. In nucleotides, the CDR3 is TGTGCCAGCAGCCCGGGAGGATGGACCGGGGAGCTGTTTTTT. V gene TRBV9 combines with J gene TRBJ2-2; 7 bases are a match to TRBD2. V gave up 4 bases and J gave up 5 bases; unmatched junction bases: 5. CDR1 and CDR2 from the germline V gene are SGDLS and YYNGEE. The CDR3 sequence is 14 residues long.